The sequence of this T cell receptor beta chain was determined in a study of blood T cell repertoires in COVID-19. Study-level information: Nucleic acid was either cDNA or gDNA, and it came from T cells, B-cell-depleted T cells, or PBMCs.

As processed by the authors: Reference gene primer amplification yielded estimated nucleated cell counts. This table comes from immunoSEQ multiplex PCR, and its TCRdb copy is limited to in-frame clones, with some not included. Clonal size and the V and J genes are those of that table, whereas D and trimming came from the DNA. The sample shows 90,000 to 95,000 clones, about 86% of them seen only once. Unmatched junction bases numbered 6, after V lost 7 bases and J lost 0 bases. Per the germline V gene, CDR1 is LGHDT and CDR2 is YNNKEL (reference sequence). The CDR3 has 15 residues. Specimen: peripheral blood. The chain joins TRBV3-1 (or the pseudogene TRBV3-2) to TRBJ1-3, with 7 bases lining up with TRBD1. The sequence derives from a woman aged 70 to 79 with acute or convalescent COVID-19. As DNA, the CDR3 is TGTGCCAGCACCACGGACAGGAACTCTGGAAACACCATATATTTT. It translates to CASTTDRNSGNTIYF.